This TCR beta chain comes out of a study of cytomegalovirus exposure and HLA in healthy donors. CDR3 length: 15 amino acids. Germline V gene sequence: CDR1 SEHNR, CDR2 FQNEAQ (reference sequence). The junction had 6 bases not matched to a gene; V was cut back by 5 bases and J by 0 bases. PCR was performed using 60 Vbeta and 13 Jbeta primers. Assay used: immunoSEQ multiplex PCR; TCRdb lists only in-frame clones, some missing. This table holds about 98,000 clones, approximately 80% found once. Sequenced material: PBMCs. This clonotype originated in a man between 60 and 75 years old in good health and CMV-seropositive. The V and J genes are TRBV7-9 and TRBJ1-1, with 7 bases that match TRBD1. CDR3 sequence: CASSPRQGMNTEAFF. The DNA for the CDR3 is TGTGCCAGCAGCCCTAGACAGGGAATGAACACTGAAGCTTTCTTT.